This TCR beta chain was captured in a study of blood T cell repertoires in COVID-19. At the level of the study: Researchers got acute and convalescent COVID-19 samples from the United States, Italy and Spain. Sources were T cells, B-cell-depleted T cells, or PBMCs; the material itself was cDNA or gDNA.

In germline, CDR1 is SGDLS, CDR2 YYNGEE. This CDR3 contains 16 residues. Losses at the gene ends were 3 bases for V and 3 bases for J; bases not matched to a gene: 8. In the original analysis: Reference gene primer amplification yielded estimated nucleated cell counts. Method: immunoSEQ multiplex PCR; TCRdb's copy keeps in-frame clones and lacks some. That table furnishes V, J and clone size, whereas the DNA furnished D and trimming. In the table there are about 130,000 clones, under 85% of which are singletons. The sample was peripheral blood. The sequence derives from a man aged 55 to 70 with acute or convalescent COVID-19. This sequence joins TRBV9 and TRBJ1-2; the match to TRBD1 covers 10 bases. Written as DNA, the CDR3 is TGTGCCAGCAGCGGTCGTACCGGGACAGGGGACTATGGCTACACCTTC. Translating gives CASSGRTGTGDYGYTF.